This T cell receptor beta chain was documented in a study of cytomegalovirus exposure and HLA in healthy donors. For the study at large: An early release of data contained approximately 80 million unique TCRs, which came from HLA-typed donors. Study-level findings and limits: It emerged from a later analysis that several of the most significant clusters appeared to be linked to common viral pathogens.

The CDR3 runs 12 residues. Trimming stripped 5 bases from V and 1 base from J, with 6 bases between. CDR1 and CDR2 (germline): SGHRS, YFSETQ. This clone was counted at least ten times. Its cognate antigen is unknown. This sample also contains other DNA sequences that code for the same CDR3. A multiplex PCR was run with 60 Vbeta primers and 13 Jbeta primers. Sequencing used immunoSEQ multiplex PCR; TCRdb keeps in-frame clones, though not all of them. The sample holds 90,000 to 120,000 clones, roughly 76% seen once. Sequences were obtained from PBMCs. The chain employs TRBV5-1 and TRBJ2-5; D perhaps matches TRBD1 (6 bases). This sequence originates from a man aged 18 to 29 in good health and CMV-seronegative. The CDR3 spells CASRDSQETQYF. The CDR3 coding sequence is TGCGCCAGCAGGGACAGCCAAGAGACCCAGTACTTC.